The 25 T cell receptor beta chains listed next were all sequenced from one sample in a study of beta chain features in type 1 diabetes. Expressed TCRB transcripts were sequenced after all isolated RNA was converted to cDNA. The table came from immunoSEQ multiplex PCR; TCRdb's copy has only in-frame clones and leaves some out. The sample consists of 350,000 to 450,000 clones, around 15% of them appearing once. Sequencing was done on a sample of naive CD4+ T cells from blood. The origin of the receptors is a woman aged 18-29 years in good health.

V and J are TRBV30 and TRBJ2-7; maybe TRBD2 (5 bases). The CDR3 totals 15 residues. Deletions cut 1 base from V and 4 bases from J, with 17 bases between. Germline V gene lookup returns CDR1 GTSNPN and CDR2 SVGIG (reference sequence). The CDR3 reads CAWSAEFRGNYEQYF. The CDR3 region has the DNA TGTGCCTGGAGTGCGGAGTTTAGAGGGAATTACGAGCAGTACTTC.

This clone was detected only a few times. This rearrangement joins TRBV14 to TRBJ1-1; 7 bases align to TRBD1. Per the germline V gene, CDR1 is SGHDN and CDR2 is FVKESK. The V segment lost 2 bases and the J segment 8 bases; nucleotides outside the gene matches: 5. The CDR3 totals 13 residues. CDR3 sequence reads: CASSQNIRGEAFF. The DNA for the CDR3 is TGTGCCAGCAGCCAAAACATCAGGGGGGAAGCTTTCTTT. Full variable domain (missing parts from reference TRBV14 and TRBJ1-1): EAGVTQFPSHSVIEKGQTVTLRCDPISGHDNLYWYRRVMGKEIKFLLHFVKESKQDESGMPNNRFLAERTGGTYSTLKVQPAELEDSGVYFCASSQNIRGEAFFGQGTRLTVV.

The chain joins TRBV19 to TRBJ2-1; the match to TRBD2 covers 9 bases. The CDR3 is 15 amino acids. Germline V gene lookup returns CDR1 LNHDA and CDR2 SQIVND (reference sequence). The ends lost 6 bases at V and 8 bases at J; junction bases unmatched: 11. CDR3 DNA: TGTGCCAGTAGATTCCCGGGACTAGCTTCCTATGAGCAGTTCTTC. This encodes CASRFPGLASYEQFF.

A few counts support this clone. At the DNA level, this CDR3 is encoded by other sequences in the same sample as well. This chain connects TRBV7-9 to TRBJ1-4, with TRBD1 identical over 7 bases. The CDR3 is made up of 15 amino acids. J gave up 5 bases and V 5 bases, and 8 bases lay outside the gene matches. Germline values: CDR1 SEHNR, CDR2 FQNEAQ (reference sequence). In DNA form, the CDR3 reads TGTGCCAGCAGCCTCAACAGGGGAGGCAATGAAAAACTGTTTTTT. The encoded protein is CASSLNRGGNEKLFF.

This chain links TRBV7-9 with TRBJ1-5, with 9 nucleotides matching TRBD1. V dropped 0 bases and J dropped 7; count of bases not matched to a gene: 4. This CDR3 spans 15 amino acids. Germline-derived CDR1 and CDR2 are SEHNR and FQNEAQ (reference sequence). CDR3 residues: CASSLAGTGIQPQHF. The CDR3 DNA is TGTGCCAGCAGCTTAGCGGGGACAGGGATCCAGCCCCAGCATTTT.

The gene calls are TRBV4-3 and TRBJ2-1; D unclear. The CDR3 sequence is 15 residues long. Trimming shortened V by 4 bases and J by 1 base, and 11 bases separated the two germline ends. Germline-derived CDR1 and CDR2 are LGHNA and YSLEER. DNA of the CDR3: TGCGCCAGCAGCCTGGCGACACCTTCCTACAATGAGCAGTTCTTC. This sequence encodes CASSLATPSYNEQFF.

There are a few counts of this clone. The CDR3 region has the DNA TGCGCCAGCAGCTATTCTACCGGAGACGAGCAGTACTTC. Its translation: CASSYSTGDEQYF. V gene TRBV5-1 combines with J gene TRBJ2-7; unclear D gene. Germline CDR1 SGHRS, CDR2 YFSETQ. The CDR3 runs to 13 residues. With 3 bases removed from V and 5 bases from J, the gap between germline ends came to 12 bases. Variable domain in full (rest from reference TRBV5-1 and TRBJ2-7): KAGVTQTPRYLIKTRGQQVTLSCSPISGHRSVSWYQQTPGQGLQFLFEYFSETQRNKGNFPGRFSGRQFSNSRSEMNVSTLELGDSALYLCASSYSTGDEQYFGPGTRLTVT.

J is TRBJ2-7 and V is TRBV15, with D possibly matching TRBD1 (6 bases). The germline V and J ends were trimmed by 2 bases and 1 base, with 9 bases remaining between them. From germline, CDR1 is LNHNV and CDR2 YYDKDF (reference sequence). This CDR3 is 14 amino acids long. CDR3 region: CATSRIDRSYEQYF. In DNA form, the CDR3 reads TGTGCCACCAGCAGAATCGACAGGTCCTACGAGCAGTACTTC.

The rearrangement joins TRBV11-2 to TRBJ2-4; 8 bases map to TRBD2. The CDR3 has 15 residues. The V and J ends lost 3 bases and 2 bases, in that order; junction bases with no gene match: 3. Germline loops: CDR1 SGHAT, CDR2 FQNNGV. CDR3 region: CASSFHSGTKNIQYF. CDR3 sequence (DNA): TGTGCCAGCAGCTTCCATAGCGGGACCAAAAACATTCAGTACTTC.

This clone has just a few counts. J is TRBJ2-5 and V is TRBV7-2; the D gene could be TRBD1 or TRBD2 (6 bases each). V gave up 6 bases and J gave up 1 base, with 18 bases separating them. CDR3 length equals 16 residues. Germline V gene data show CDR1 as SGHTA and CDR2 as FQGNSA. The DNA of the CDR3 is TGTGCCAGCAGTTTACAGGGACTCCTTCTCCAAGAGACCCAGTACTTC. Residues: CASSLQGLLLQETQYF.

This sequence joins TRBV2 and TRBJ2-1, with D unclear. Trimming took 6 bases from V and 7 from J, leaving 7 bases between them. CDR3 length equals 11 residues. The germline CDR1 and CDR2 sequences are SNHLY and FYNNEI. The DNA for the CDR3 is TGTGCCAGCAGATTACTAAATGAGCAGTTCTTC. Translated: CASRLLNEQFF. Variable domain in full (rest from reference TRBV2 and TRBJ2-1): EPEVTQTPSHQVTQMGQEVILRCVPISNHLYFYWYRQILGQKVEFLVSFYNNEISEKSEIFDDQFSVERPDGSNFTLKIRSTKLEDSAMYFCASRLLNEQFFGPGTRLTVL.

The chain carries TRBV29-1 and TRBJ2-1; 9 nucleotides agree with TRBD2. Looked up from germline, CDR1 is SQVTM and CDR2 is ANQGSEA. The V gene end was trimmed by 4 bases and the J gene end by 5 bases; junction bases not matched to a gene: 3. The CDR3 has 13 residues. The CDR3 loop is CSVARLADNEQFF. The CDR3 DNA reads as TGCAGCGTTGCGCGACTAGCGGACAATGAGCAGTTCTTC.

The table lists this clone with a few counts. The chain joins TRBV5-4 to TRBJ2-5; TRBD2 agrees at 12 bases. CDR1 is SGHNT, CDR2 YYREEE, per germline (reference sequence). V gave up 4 bases and J gave up 1 base; unmatched junction bases: 2. The CDR3 sequence is 15 residues long. The CDR3 DNA sequence: TGTGCCAGCAGCGGGACTAGCGGGTCCCAAGAGACCCAGTACTTC. Its protein product is CASSGTSGSQETQYF.

With respect to this clone: The same CDR3 arises from other DNA sequences in this sample as well. V usage is TRBV20-1 and J usage is TRBJ1-2; D remains ambiguous. The CDR3 consists of 11 residues. From germline, CDR1 is DFQATT and CDR2 SNEGSKA (reference sequence). Trimming removed 3 bases at V and 3 bases at J, with 5 bases between. For the CDR3, the DNA is TGCAGTGCTAGGCAGGACTATGGCTACACCTTC. It codes for CSARQDYGYTF.

This clone was detected only a few times. The chain recombines TRBV9 with TRBJ2-7, with TRBD1 identical over 9 bases. Germline CDR1 reads SGDLS; CDR2 reads YYNGEE. V gave up 0 bases and J gave up 3 bases; unmatched junction bases: 7. CDR3 length equals 16 residues. CDR3 bases: TGTGCCAGCAGCGTAGGGGACAGGGCAGCACTCTACGAGCAGTACTTC. Amino acid sequence: CASSVGDRAALYEQYF.

The chain joins TRBV28 to TRBJ1-1; TRBD1 agrees at 7 bases. The length of the CDR3 is 14 residues. V gave up 3 bases and J gave up 7 bases; unmatched junction bases: 8. Germline V lookup: CDR1 MDHEN, CDR2 SYDVKM. Here the CDR3 reads CASSFTGDGVEAFF. CDR3 sequence (DNA): TGTGCCAGCAGTTTTACAGGGGATGGGGTTGAAGCTTTCTTT.

This clone was observed a few times. V is TRBV5-4 and J is TRBJ2-7; unclear D gene. Germline CDR1 and CDR2: SGHNT and YYREEE (reference sequence). The ends were cut back, 3 bases at V and 2 bases at J, with 9 bases in the middle. This CDR3 has 13 residues. This chain's CDR3 is CASSSISTYEQYF. CDR3 sequence (DNA): TGTGCCAGCAGCTCAATTAGCACCTACGAGCAGTACTTC.

V and J are TRBV25-1 and TRBJ2-7; D might be TRBD2 (6 bases). Trimming took off 0 bases at V and 0 bases at J, with 6 bases between the two ends. Germline V CDR1 and CDR2: MGHDK, SYGVNS. This CDR3 has 14 amino acids. The CDR3 loop is CASSEYGSSYEQYF. For the CDR3, the DNA is TGTGCCAGCAGTGAATACGGGAGCTCCTACGAGCAGTACTTC.

This clone was picked up a small number of times. This chain joins TRBV7-9 and TRBJ1-5; tentative D call: TRBD1 (6 bases). The CDR3 covers 14 residues. Per germline, CDR1 SEHNR and CDR2 FQNEAQ (reference sequence). V was cut by 5 bases and J by 3 bases, with 11 bases left in between. The CDR3 loop is CASSPGHNNQPQHF. The DNA for the CDR3 is TGTGCCAGCAGCCCGGGACACAACAATCAGCCCCAGCATTTT.

The table lists this clone with a few counts. This rearrangement joins TRBV6-5 to TRBJ1-1; possible D gene TRBD1, 5 bases. Germline CDR1 reads MNHEY; CDR2 reads SVGAGI. Trimming pared 8 bases from V and 0 bases from J, leaving 13 bases between. CDR3 length: 14 residues. The CDR3 sequence is CASVGRGLNTEAFF. As DNA, the CDR3 is TGTGCCAGCGTCGGGAGGGGCCTGAACACTGAAGCTTTCTTT.

The chain is built from TRBV30 and TRBJ2-7, with a possible D match to TRBD1 (5 bases). Trimming shortened V by 3 bases and J by 6 bases, and 12 bases separated the two germline ends. CDR1 GTSNPN and CDR2 SVGIG come from the germline V gene (reference sequence). This CDR3 region has 12 residues. CDR3 coding DNA: TGTGCCTGGAGGCCAGGGCTGGGCGAGCAGTACTTC. Protein product: CAWRPGLGEQYF.

The chain carries TRBV6-6 and TRBJ2-1; no reliable D call. This CDR3 is 12 amino acids long. V was trimmed by 6 bases and J by 8 bases, leaving 11 bases between them. The germline V gene has CDR1 MNHNY and CDR2 SVGAGI (reference sequence). CDR3 loop: CASSSVWDEQFF. The DNA of the CDR3 is TGTGCCAGCAGCAGCGTGTGGGATGAGCAGTTCTTC.

This clone has a handful of counts. The rearrangement joins TRBV6-5 to TRBJ1-2; a possible D gene is TRBD1 (6 bases). The CDR3 spans 14 residues. The V end lost 2 bases, the J end lost 2 bases, and 9 bases lay between the germline ends. Germline V gives CDR1 MNHEY, CDR2 SVGAGI. This chain's CDR3 is CASSYQTGNYGYTF. CDR3 in DNA: TGTGCCAGCAGTTACCAAACAGGGAACTATGGCTACACCTTC.

This clone was picked up a small number of times. The chain links TRBV25-1 to TRBJ2-1; no clear D gene. The germline V gene encodes CDR1 MGHDK and CDR2 SYGVNS. The ends were cut back, 7 bases at V and 10 bases at J, with 8 bases in the middle. CDR3 size: 10 residues. CDR3 amino acids: CASKREEQFF. The CDR3 DNA reads TGTGCCAGCAAGAGAGAAGAGCAGTTCTTC.

V is TRBV5-1 and J is TRBJ2-5, with TRBD1 as a possible D gene (5 bases). V lost 0 bases, J lost 5 bases, and 14 bases lay in between. The CDR3 extends over 15 amino acids. The germline V gene has CDR1 SGHRS and CDR2 YFSETQ. CDR3 DNA sequence: TGCGCCAGCAGCTTGGACAGGATCGTGAGGGAGACCCAGTACTTC. The encoded protein is CASSLDRIVRETQYF. The entire variable domain, with the rest obtained from reference TRBV5-1 and TRBJ2-5, is as follows: KAGVTQTPRYLIKTRGQQVTLSCSPISGHRSVSWYQQTPGQGLQFLFEYFSETQRNKGNFPGRFSGRQFSNSRSEMNVSTLELGDSALYLCASSLDRIVRETQYFGPGTRLLVL.